This TCR beta chain was retrieved from a study of T cell responses to AZD1222 COVID-19 vaccine. General study points: Recipients of AZD1222 seropositive at baseline numbered only six or seven. The donors showed a predominance of white British ancestry and of females, with possible underestimation of clonal diversity. Close to half of all spike-specific TCRs reportedly target regions of the variants that are unmutated.

Some clones are missing from TCRdb's copy, which holds only in-frame ones; the method was immunoSEQ multiplex PCR. The sample has 100,000 to 150,000 clones; 92% are singletons. Remarks on this clone: Its target is unknown.

V lost 7 bases and J 0 bases, leaving 12 bases between the germline ends. The CDR3 runs to 14 residues. Germline V lookup: CDR1 LNHNV, CDR2 YYDKDF (reference sequence). V is TRBV15 and J is TRBJ1-1; D gene ambiguous. Sequenced here: peripheral blood, sampled on day 0 of AZD1222 vaccination. The source of this sequence is an adult in good health. CDR3 residues: CATTRGTVNTEAFF. The DNA of the CDR3 is TGTGCCACCACCCGAGGAACAGTGAACACTGAAGCTTTCTTT. The full variable domain, completed using reference TRBV15 and TRBJ1-1, is DAMVIQNPRYQVTQFGKPVTLSCSQTLNHNVMYWYQQKSSQAPKLLFHYYDKDFNNEADTPDNFQSRRPNTSFCFLDIRSPGLGDTAMYLCATTRGTVNTEAFFGQGTRLTVV.